This T cell receptor (beta chain) was documented in a study of cytomegalovirus exposure and HLA in healthy donors. The PCR was carried out with 60 Vbeta primers and 13 Jbeta primers. Sequenced by immunoSEQ multiplex PCR; TCRdb stores in-frame clones only, minus some. This sample has 90,000 to 110,000 clones, with 80% found just once. Study outcomes and limitations: Analysis performed later showed TCR beta chains linked to HLA being more clonally expanded than equally common others. TCR beta V- and J-gene trimming was later associated with a missense DCLRE1C variant. The study put 150 or so TCR beta chains on its list as cytomegalovirus-associated.

CDR3 length: 9 residues. Germline V gene sequence: CDR1 SQVTM, CDR2 ANQGSEA. Trimming took off 3 bases at V and 8 bases at J, with 4 bases between the two ends. Concerning this clone itself: The antigen remains unidentified.

The V gene is TRBV29-1, the J gene TRBJ1-2; D not resolved. Sequences were obtained from PBMCs. This TCR was sampled from a man aged 30 to 45 in good health and CMV-seropositive. The CDR3 bases are TGCAGCGTTGAGGCAGGCTACACCTTC. Its protein is CSVEAGYTF.